The source of this TCR beta chain is a study of T cells after yellow fever vaccination. This clonotype came up a few times. V was pared by 0 bases and J by 6 bases, with 7 bases of the junction left unmatched. Germline loops: CDR1 LGHNA, CDR2 YNFKEQ. This CDR3 contains 16 residues. A single record per CDR3 protein comes from TCRdb applying MiXCR to the 5' RACE reads. The sample contains about 320,000 distinct CDR3 sequences, roughly 10% of which appear only once. Sequencing used CD4+ T cells sorted from PBMCs, obtained 45 days after the yellow fever booster vaccination. The chain employs TRBV4-2 and TRBJ2-1, with 8 bases fitting TRBD2. This TCR was recovered from a young man who received the YFV17D yellow fever vaccine. The CDR3: CASSQEDGTRGNEQFF. The CDR3 nucleotides are TGTGCCAGCAGCCAAGAAGACGGGACTAGGGGCAATGAGCAGTTCTTC.